This T cell receptor beta chain was sequenced in a study of CD8 T cell repertoires and HIV-1 epitope variants. Background on the study: Controls were a CMV, EBV and flu peptide pool, Ebola AY9 negative control, and no-peptide well.

V lost 5 bases and J lost 0, with 8 bases in between. This CDR3 contains 14 residues. CDR1 MNHNS and CDR2 SASEGT come from the germline V gene. Sequencing of TCR beta CDR3 used immunoSEQ survey depth. The protocol was immunoSEQ multiplex PCR, while the TCRdb copy is restricted to in-frame clones and leaves out a portion. The sample lists about 90,000 clones; roughly 80% were seen once. V usage is TRBV6-1 and J usage is TRBJ1-5; D is unclear. The clonotype was recovered from a male donor with HIV. The sequencing sample was made of uncultured baseline CD8+ T cells from peripheral blood mononuclear cells (PBMCs). The CDR3 nucleotides read TGTGCCAGCAGTCTGACGGATAGCAATCAGCCCCAGCATTTT. Protein product: CASSLTDSNQPQHF.